Shown below are 19 T cell receptor beta chains from a single sample sequenced in a study of T-cell memory formation after mild COVID-19. TCRdb reanalysed the 5' RACE reads using MiXCR and keeps one entry per CDR3 protein. This sample has about 430,000 distinct CDR3 sequences; 24% occur once, and the top ten carry about 10%. Sequencing was performed on PBMCs or a T cell subset sorted from them (not recorded which). These receptors were taken from an adult woman who had mild COVID-19 (a few samples of this study predate the infection). Cell type and time point are not known.

This rearrangement joins TRBV10-3 to TRBJ2-3, with 7 positions matching TRBD2. CDR3 size: 16 residues. Germline V gives CDR1 ENHRY, CDR2 SYGVKD. Trimming took 0 bases from V and 0 from J; bases not matched to a gene: 3. CDR3 coding DNA: TGTGCCATCAGTGAGTCCGGCGGGGGAAGCACAGATACGCAGTATTTT. This encodes CAISESGGGSTDTQYF.

The chain uses TRBV5-1 and TRBJ2-2; TRBD2 matches at 8 bases. The trim removed 4 bases at V and 5 bases at J, leaving 10 bases unmatched. The germline V gene has CDR1 SGHRS and CDR2 YFSETQ. CDR3 length equals 16 residues. The CDR3: CASSPAMPGGTGELFF. In nucleotides, the CDR3 is TGCGCCAGCAGCCCAGCGATGCCGGGAGGGACCGGGGAGCTGTTTTTT.

J is TRBJ2-3 and V is TRBV3-1; TRBD1 agrees at 7 bases. Germline V gene data show CDR1 as LGHDT and CDR2 as YNNKEL (reference sequence). CDR3 length: 18 amino acids. V trimming: 4 bases; J trimming: 1 base; junction bases outside the gene matches: 14. CDR3 sequence (DNA): TGTGCCAGCAGCCGTTTTTCGGGACAGTCCCATCGCACAGATACGCAGTATTTT. Its translation: CASSRFSGQSHRTDTQYF.

This clonotype was observed a handful of times. The chain uses TRBV7-9 and TRBJ2-2; TRBD2 matches at 8 bases. Trimming cost V 0 bases and J 5 bases; bases outside gene matches: 5. CDR3 length: 16 amino acids. The germline CDR1 and CDR2 sequences are SEHNR and FQNEAQ (reference sequence). The CDR3 is CASSLAGLAYTGELFF. The CDR3 nucleotides are TGTGCCAGCAGCTTAGCCGGACTAGCATATACCGGGGAGCTGTTTTTT.

The J gene is TRBJ2-3, the V gene TRBV20-1, with 15 bases that match TRBD2. Germline lookup yields CDR1 DFQATT and CDR2 SNEGSKA (reference sequence). The CDR3 totals 19 residues. The V and J ends lost 2 bases and 3 bases, in that order; junction bases with no gene match: 12. CDR3 DNA sequence: TGCAGTGCTAGATCTCCGGGACTAGCGGGAGGCCGTGTGACAGATACGCAGTATTTT. As protein: CSARSPGLAGGRVTDTQYF.

A few counts support this clonotype. This chain links TRBV3-1 with TRBJ1-2; TRBD1 aligns across 7 bases. Germline CDR1 LGHDT, CDR2 YNNKEL (reference sequence). The trim removed 4 bases at V and 4 bases at J, leaving 6 bases unmatched. This CDR3 is 14 amino acids long. CDR3 sequence (DNA): TGTGCCAGCAGCCCCCTGGGACAGCGCTATGGCTACACCTTC. It encodes CASSPLGQRYGYTF.

The chain combines TRBV12-3 or TRBV12-4 with TRBJ2-2; either TRBD1 or TRBD2 may supply D (5 bases each). The CDR3 is 19 amino acids. Deletions cut 7 bases from V and 4 bases from J, with 28 bases between. CDR3 in amino acids: CASTSYQGVGVRSTGELFF. The CDR3 nucleotides read TGTGCCAGCACTTCCTATCAGGGAGTGGGGGTACGGAGCACCGGGGAGCTGTTTTTT.

The chain joins TRBV4-3 to TRBJ1-2; TRBD1 aligns across 7 bases. CDR1 LGHNA and CDR2 YSLEER come from the germline V gene. The CDR3 totals 17 residues. The V segment lost 1 base and the J segment 4 bases; nucleotides outside the gene matches: 12. The CDR3 DNA sequence: TGCGCCAGCAGCCAAGGGAGAGGGACAGTGGGATTCTATGGCTACACCTTC. Protein product: CASSQGRGTVGFYGYTF.

This clonotype has a handful of counts. This chain links TRBV4-1 with TRBJ2-2, with D uncertain. CDR1 MGHRA and CDR2 YSYEKL come from the germline V gene. Trimming took off 1 base at V and 0 bases at J, with 9 bases between the two ends. The CDR3 loop spans 16 amino acids. The CDR3 spells CASSQVQTSNTGELFF. CDR3 in DNA: TGCGCCAGCAGCCAAGTCCAGACGTCGAACACCGGGGAGCTGTTTTTT.

This clonotype was seen many times. This chain uses TRBV7-3 with TRBJ2-5; a weak D match, TRBD1 (6 bases). Between the trimmed V and J ends, which lost 6 bases and 4 bases, there was a span of 12 bases. Germline CDR1 reads SGHTA; CDR2 reads FQGTGA. The CDR3 length is 13 residues. The CDR3 region is CASSFVGGETQYF. The DNA of the CDR3 is TGTGCCAGCAGTTTTGTAGGGGGAGAGACCCAGTACTTC.

The rearrangement links TRBV6-5 to TRBJ1-4; TRBD1 aligns across 7 bases. The CDR3 has 13 residues. Germline loops: CDR1 MNHEY, CDR2 SVGAGI. The V gene end was trimmed by 5 bases and the J gene end by 7 bases; junction bases not matched to a gene: 4. In nucleotides, the CDR3 is TGTGCCAGCAGTCCTGGGACAGTTGAAAAACTGTTTTTT. Amino acid sequence: CASSPGTVEKLFF.

This chain links TRBV4-2 with TRBJ1-6; D not resolved. Trimming took off 0 bases at V and 10 bases at J, with 19 bases between the two ends. The CDR3 runs 17 residues. The V gene's germline CDR1 is LGHNA and CDR2 YNFKEQ. The CDR3 nucleotides read TGTGCCAGCAGCCAAGATGCTACAGTGGGTTCTGGATCACCCCTCCACTTT. Translation: CASSQDATVGSGSPLHF.

This clonotype was seen more than once but under ten times. J is TRBJ1-1 and V is TRBV9; D may be TRBD1 (6 bases). Trimming pared 0 bases from V and 5 bases from J, leaving 8 bases between. The length of the CDR3 is 13 residues. Germline V CDR1 and CDR2: SGDLS, YYNGEE. DNA of the CDR3: TGTGCCAGCAGCGTAGGGGGGCCTACTGAAGCTTTCTTT. Protein sequence: CASSVGGPTEAFF.

This clonotype was seen only a few times. The rearrangement links TRBV18 to TRBJ1-4; 8 bases are shared with TRBD1. Per the germline V gene, CDR1 is KGHSH and CDR2 is LQKENI. This CDR3 is 14 amino acids long. With V trimmed by 3 bases and J by 14 bases, 11 bases remained unmatched. The CDR3 DNA sequence: TGTGCCAGCTCACCCGGGACAGGTGGAAAAGGGCTGTTTTTT. This codes for CASSPGTGGKGLFF.

DNA for the CDR3: TGTGCCACCTTTGGGGACTCCCTACACAATGAGCAGTTCTTC. It translates to CATFGDSLHNEQFF. This chain links TRBV2 with TRBJ2-1; a weak D match, TRBD2 (6 bases). The CDR3 totals 14 residues. Germline lookup yields CDR1 SNHLY and CDR2 FYNNEI. V was pared by 10 bases and J by 5 bases, with 18 bases between. Together with reference TRBV2 and TRBJ2-1, the CDR3 gives the full variable domain: EPEVTQTPSHQVTQMGQEVILRCVPISNHLYFYWYRQILGQKVEFLVSFYNNEISEKSEIFDDQFSVERPDGSNFTLKIRSTKLEDSAMYFCATFGDSLHNEQFFGPGTRLTVL.

In this sample, this clonotype turned up a few times. The J gene is TRBJ1-1, the V gene TRBV7-6; the D is unclear. The V gene lost 4 bases and the J gene lost 3 bases, with 18 bases spanning the gap. Germline loops: CDR1 SGHVS, CDR2 FNYEAQ. The CDR3 has 16 amino acids. The CDR3 reads CASSSAIGVVDTEAFF. The CDR3 coding sequence is TGTGCCAGCAGCTCTGCCATCGGGGTGGTTGACACTGAAGCTTTCTTT. Full variable domain (rest looked up from reference TRBV7-6 and TRBJ1-1): GAGVSQSPRYKVTKRGQDVALRCDPISGHVSLYWYRQALGQGPEFLTYFNYEAQQDKSGLPNDRFSAERPEGSISTLTIQRTEQRDSAMYRCASSSAIGVVDTEAFFGQGTRLTVV.

This sequence joins TRBV5-1 and TRBJ1-1, with TRBD1 matching 8 bases. Looked up from germline, CDR1 is SGHRS and CDR2 is YFSETQ. The CDR3 is made up of 18 amino acids. Trimming cost V 0 bases and J 1 base; bases outside gene matches: 11. CDR3 residues: CASSLGDRTSRRNTEAFF. The CDR3 bases are TGCGCCAGCAGCTTGGGGGACAGGACCTCACGTCGGAACACTGAAGCTTTCTTT. The full variable domain, with the rest looked up from reference TRBV5-1 and TRBJ1-1, is KAGVTQTPRYLIKTRGQQVTLSCSPISGHRSVSWYQQTPGQGLQFLFEYFSETQRNKGNFPGRFSGRQFSNSRSEMNVSTLELGDSALYLCASSLGDRTSRRNTEAFFGQGTRLTVV.

This clonotype was observed a handful of times. For the CDR3, the DNA is TGTGCCAGCAGTGTAGGGAGGCCCATGAACACTGAAGCTTTCTTT. Residues: CASSVGRPMNTEAFF. The chain recombines TRBV6-5 with TRBJ1-1; D not resolved. CDR3 length: 15 residues. Germline V gene data show CDR1 as MNHEY and CDR2 as SVGAGI. The germline V and J ends were trimmed by 5 bases and 0 bases, with 13 bases remaining between them.

Ten or more counts support this clonotype. This chain uses TRBV24-1 with TRBJ2-2; D is ambiguous. CDR3 size: 11 residues. Between the trimmed V and J ends, which lost 5 bases and 5 bases, there was a span of 2 bases. CDR1 and CDR2 from the germline V gene are KGHDR and SFDVKD. The CDR3 DNA follows: TGTGCCACCAGTGTGACCGGGGAGCTGTTTTTT. Protein product: CATSVTGELFF.